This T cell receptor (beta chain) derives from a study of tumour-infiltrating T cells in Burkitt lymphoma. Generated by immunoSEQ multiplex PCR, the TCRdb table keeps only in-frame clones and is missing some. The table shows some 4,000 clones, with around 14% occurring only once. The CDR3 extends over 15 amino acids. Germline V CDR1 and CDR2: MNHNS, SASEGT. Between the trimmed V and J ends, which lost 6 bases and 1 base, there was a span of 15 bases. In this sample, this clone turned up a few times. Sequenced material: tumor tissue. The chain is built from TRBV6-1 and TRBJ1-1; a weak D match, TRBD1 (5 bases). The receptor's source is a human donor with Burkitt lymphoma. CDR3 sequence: CASSGLGPSNTEAFF. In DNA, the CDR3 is TGTGCCAGCAGCGGCTTGGGACCCTCGAACACTGAAGCTTTCTTT.